A single sample gave rise to the 32 T cell receptor beta chains below, sequenced in a study of blood T cells in healthy people across ages. A sample-barcoded 5' primer and a J-beta primer mix were used in a second PCR of about 6 to 11 cycles. Each CDR3 protein is one row after TCRdb ran MiXCR on the 5' RACE reads. The repertoire consists of roughly 800,000 distinct CDR3 sequences, with about 62% occurring once and the leading ten covering approximately 20%. Sequencing used blood. These receptors all come from a man aged 25-40 years in good health.

The chain has TRBV5-1 and TRBJ2-7; 7 bases fit TRBD1. The CDR3 runs to 13 residues. Looked up from germline, CDR1 is SGHRS and CDR2 is YFSETQ. Trimming cost V 4 bases and J 3 bases; bases outside gene matches: 4. CDR3 protein: CASSGDRDYEQYF. DNA of the CDR3: TGCGCCAGCAGCGGGGACAGAGACTACGAGCAGTACTTC.

The table lists this clonotype with a count of one. Mismatch with germline at one junction end may stem from a read error. The chain is built from TRBV6-2 or TRBV6-3 and TRBJ2-7; tentative D call: TRBD2 (6 bases). Germline assignment: CDR1 MNHEY and CDR2 SVGEGT. This CDR3 region has 13 residues. The CDR3 nucleotides read TGCGCCAGCAGTTACGCGAGACTAGGGATTCAGTACTTC. It is translated as CASSYARLGIQYF.

The chain uses TRBV15 and TRBJ2-1; the D gene is possibly TRBD2 (6 bases). V shed 3 bases and J shed 10 bases, with 13 bases lying between them. The CDR3 sequence is 13 residues long. Germline V lookup: CDR1 LNHNV, CDR2 YYDKDF (reference sequence). CDR3: CATSRGLFREQFF. The CDR3 nucleotides read TGTGCCACCAGCAGGGGACTTTTTCGGGAGCAGTTCTTC.

This chain connects TRBV28 to TRBJ1-5; no reliable D call. V lost 6 bases and J 0 bases, leaving 12 bases between the germline ends. Germline V gene sequence: CDR1 MDHEN, CDR2 SYDVKM. The CDR3 is 15 residues long. CDR3 nucleotides: TGTGCCAGCAGCCACCCCGACGGTAGCAATCAGCCCCAGCATTTT. Encoded protein: CASSHPDGSNQPQHF. Supplemented by reference TRBV28 and TRBJ1-5, the full variable domain reads DVKVTQSSRYLVKRTGEKVFLECVQDMDHENMFWYRQDPGLGLRLIYFSYDVKMKEKGDIPEGYSVSREKKERFSLILESASTNQTSMYLCASSHPDGSNQPQHFGDGTRLSIL.

The chain employs TRBV10-3 and TRBJ2-7, with TRBD2 identical over 12 bases. CDR1 and CDR2 from the germline V gene are ENHRY and SYGVKD. With 10 bases clipped from V and 0 bases from J, the junction kept 19 bases outside the gene matches. The CDR3 runs to 19 residues. The CDR3, as DNA: TGTGCCACCTCCCGGGGGGCTAGCGGGAGGGCCGAAGACTCCTACGAGCAGTACTTC. Amino acid sequence: CATSRGASGRAEDSYEQYF.

V and J are TRBV7-2 and TRBJ1-6, with D maybe TRBD1 (5 bases). Trimming removed 1 base at V and 8 bases at J, with 9 bases between. CDR1 is SGHTA, CDR2 FQGNSA, per germline. The CDR3 spans 14 residues. For the CDR3, the DNA is TGTGCCAGCAGCTTAGGTGGGACGCATTCACCCCTCCACTTT. Translation gives CASSLGGTHSPLHF.

The J gene is TRBJ2-4, the V gene TRBV27, with D tentatively TRBD2 (6 bases). The J call may be mistaken, given a closer DNA end match to TRBJ2-7. This CDR3 spans 14 amino acids. Per germline, CDR1 MNHEY and CDR2 SMNVEV (reference sequence). The CDR3 is CASRTRGGYTEQYF. As DNA, the CDR3 is TGTGCCAGCCGTACGAGGGGAGGCTATACCGAGCAGTACTTC.

CDR3 bases: TGCAGTGCTAGAGGGGAGCGGGGGGGCCTTTTGGAGACCCAGTACTTC. Translated, it gives CSARGERGGLLETQYF. The chain is built from TRBV20-1 and TRBJ2-7, with TRBD2 identical over 10 bases. The J call is doubtful: the DNA matches TRBJ2-5 better. There are 16 residues in the CDR3. Germline V CDR1 and CDR2: DFQATT, SNEGSKA (reference sequence).

The J gene is TRBJ2-5, the V gene TRBV5-1, with 8 nucleotides matching TRBD1. The germline CDR1 and CDR2 sequences are SGHRS and YFSETQ. V trimming: 4 bases; J trimming: 4 bases; junction bases outside the gene matches: 6. The CDR3 totals 14 residues. CDR3 protein: CASSEDRAGETQYF. The DNA for the CDR3 is TGCGCCAGCAGCGAGGACAGGGCGGGAGAGACCCAGTACTTC.

The chain carries TRBV10-3 and TRBJ1-1; 7 bases fit TRBD1. The CDR3 loop spans 14 amino acids. CDR1 and CDR2 from the germline V gene are ENHRY and SYGVKD. Germline trimming cut 3 bases from V and 8 bases from J; bases unmatched to any gene: 9. CDR3 nucleotides: TGTGCCATCAGTGACGTGGGGCAGGGGGAAGAAGCTTTCTTT. Its protein is CAISDVGQGEEAFF.

This clonotype was recorded a few times. V is TRBV7-9 and J is TRBJ2-3; 9 bases are a match to TRBD2. Trimming removed 5 bases from V and 2 bases from J; junction bases left unmatched: 8. The CDR3 is 16 amino acids. From germline, CDR1 is SEHNR and CDR2 FQNEAQ (reference sequence). The CDR3 DNA reads TGTGCCAGCAGCCCGGGACTAGCCCCGGACACAGATACGCAGTATTTT. Its translation: CASSPGLAPDTDTQYF. Filled out from reference TRBV7-9 and TRBJ2-3, the complete variable domain reads DTGVSQNPRHKITKRGQNVTFRCDPISEHNRLYWYRQTLGQGPEFLTYFQNEAQLEKSRLLSDRFSAERPKGSFSTLEIQRTEQGDSAMYLCASSPGLAPDTDTQYFGPGTRLTVL.

The chain has TRBV25-1 and TRBJ1-4; D remains ambiguous. Germline CDR1 reads MGHDK; CDR2 reads SYGVNS. V was cut by 2 bases and J by 7 bases, with 11 bases left in between. The CDR3 covers 14 residues. CDR3 bases: TGTGCCAGCAGTGAAAATGACGGCGGTGAAAAACTGTTTTTT. Translated: CASSENDGGEKLFF.

The chain has TRBV4-3 and TRBJ2-5; D unclear. CDR1 is LGHNA and CDR2 is YSLEER in the germline V gene. Trimming removed 0 bases from V and 3 bases from J, with 8 bases in between. The CDR3 is made up of 14 amino acids. The CDR3 is CASSQDPVKETQYF. The CDR3 DNA reads as TGCGCCAGCAGCCAAGATCCGGTCAAAGAGACCCAGTACTTC.

The gene calls are TRBV9 and TRBJ2-1, with 9 bases identical to TRBD1. V was clipped by 3 bases and J by 8 bases; unmatched bases: 3. CDR3 size: 13 residues. Looked up from germline, CDR1 is SGDLS and CDR2 is YYNGEE. The CDR3 loop reads CASSDTGGYEQFF. CDR3 in DNA: TGTGCCAGCAGCGATACAGGGGGCTATGAGCAGTTCTTC.

This clonotype was seen a handful of times. The rearrangement uses TRBV20-1 and TRBJ2-1; D assignment may be TRBD1 or TRBD2 (5 bases each). Trimming removed 1 base from V and 6 bases from J, with 22 bases in between. This CDR3 region has 17 residues. Per the germline V gene, CDR1 is DFQATT and CDR2 is SNEGSKA (reference sequence). The CDR3: CSARVGTGLTLGNEQFF. The CDR3 DNA sequence: TGCAGTGCTAGAGTAGGCACGGGGCTGACCCTAGGCAATGAGCAGTTCTTC.

The rearrangement uses TRBV6-5 and TRBJ1-4; the D is unclear. This CDR3 contains 17 residues. The V end was cut by 0 bases, the J end by 0 bases, with 11 bases between. Germline V lookup: CDR1 MNHEY, CDR2 SVGAGI. CDR3 nucleotides: TGTGCCAGCAGTTACTCGATGATTGGGGCAACTAATGAAAAACTGTTTTTT. Amino acids: CASSYSMIGATNEKLFF.

This chain joins TRBV27 and TRBJ2-7; D unclear. The CDR3 contains 12 residues. Deletions cut 6 bases from V and 9 bases from J, with 15 bases between. Germline CDR1 is MNHEY and CDR2 is SMNVEV (reference sequence). The CDR3 region is CASSTGFFGQYF. Here the CDR3 DNA reads TGTGCCAGCAGCACCGGTTTCTTCGGGCAGTACTTC.

The CDR3 protein is CASSLTSNTEAFF. DNA for the CDR3: TGTGCCAGCAGCTTAACATCGAACACTGAAGCTTTCTTT. The V and J genes are TRBV11-2 and TRBJ1-1, with D unclear. The germline V and J ends were trimmed by 2 bases and 1 base, with 5 bases remaining between them. The CDR3 length is 13 residues. Germline CDR1 SGHAT, CDR2 FQNNGV.

This rearrangement joins TRBV12-3 or TRBV12-4 to TRBJ1-2; D remains unclear. CDR3 size: 14 residues. V was trimmed by 6 bases and J by 5 bases, leaving 16 bases between them. DNA for the CDR3: TGTGCCAGCAGGGAGACATCGACGACGTATGGCTACACCTTC. As protein: CASRETSTTYGYTF.

The rearrangement uses TRBV9 and TRBJ2-3; the D gene could be TRBD1 or TRBD2 (5 bases each). The germline gives CDR1 SGDLS, CDR2 YYNGEE. V was shortened by 4 bases and J by 9 bases, with 21 bases between the two germline ends. The CDR3 is 15 residues long. DNA for the CDR3: TGTGCCAGCAGCTTAAGGAGGACCAAAGGGGACACGCAGTATTTT. This codes for CASSLRRTKGDTQYF. The variable domain in full, with the rest retrieved from reference TRBV9 and TRBJ2-3, is DSGVTQTPKHLITATGQRVTLRCSPRSGDLSVYWYQQSLDQGLQFLIQYYNGEERAKGNILERFSAQQFPDLHSELNLSSLELGDSALYFCASSLRRTKGDTQYFGPGTRLTVL.

This clonotype appeared a few times. The V call is TRBV5-1, the J call TRBJ2-1; no reliable D call. The V gene lost 0 bases and the J gene lost 8 bases, with 6 bases spanning the gap. Germline V gene data show CDR1 as SGHRS and CDR2 as YFSETQ. The CDR3 spans 12 residues. The CDR3 loop is CASSLGEYEQFF. The CDR3 bases are TGCGCCAGCAGCTTGGGGGAATATGAGCAGTTCTTC.

V usage is TRBV5-4 and J usage is TRBJ1-2; D is possibly TRBD1 (5 bases). V was pared by 0 bases and J by 6 bases, with 12 bases between. CDR1 is SGHNT and CDR2 is YYREEE in the germline V gene (reference sequence). CDR3 length: 14 amino acids. In DNA form, the CDR3 reads TGTGCCAGCAGCTTGGTCGGGGGACCGGATGGCTACACCTTC. Encoded protein: CASSLVGGPDGYTF.

This clonotype appeared a few times. J is TRBJ2-5 and V is TRBV7-2, with 9 bases aligning to TRBD2. V trimming: 3 bases; J trimming: 5 bases; junction bases outside the gene matches: 4. The CDR3 is 14 residues long. Germline assignment: CDR1 SGHTA and CDR2 FQGNSA. The CDR3 region is CASSFRTSEETQYF. CDR3 nucleotide sequence: TGTGCCAGCAGCTTCCGGACTAGCGAGGAGACCCAGTACTTC.

Ten or more counts support this clonotype. J is TRBJ2-2 and V is TRBV7-2; D is unclear. The CDR3 is 13 residues long. Germline values: CDR1 SGHTA, CDR2 FQGNSA. Deletions cut 3 bases from V and 5 bases from J, with 7 bases between. CDR3 sequence reads: CASSFAVTGELFF. The CDR3 DNA reads TGTGCCAGCAGCTTTGCGGTAACCGGGGAGCTGTTTTTT.

This clonotype was counted between two and nine times. V gene TRBV7-2 combines with J gene TRBJ2-5, with 10 bases fitting TRBD1. With 5 bases clipped from V and 1 base from J, the junction kept 4 bases outside the gene matches. Germline V lookup: CDR1 SGHTA, CDR2 FQGNSA. The CDR3 has 15 amino acids. CDR3 sequence: CASSARTGGQETQYF. DNA of the CDR3: TGTGCCAGCAGCGCCCGGACAGGGGGCCAAGAGACCCAGTACTTC.

The chain joins TRBV14 to TRBJ2-1; a weak D match, TRBD2 (7 bases). Germline V gives CDR1 SGHDN, CDR2 FVKESK. The CDR3 is made up of 12 amino acids. V was pared by 1 base and J by 12 bases, with 10 bases between. The CDR3 region is CASSQGGGTQFF. The CDR3 DNA follows: TGTGCCAGCAGCCAAGGCGGGGGCACGCAGTTCTTC.

The chain is built from TRBV5-1 and TRBJ2-5; D unresolved. This CDR3 comprises 12 residues. CDR1 and CDR2 (germline): SGHRS, YFSETQ. V was cut by 4 bases and J by 3 bases, with 7 bases left in between. The CDR3 region is CASSAGEETQYF. The CDR3 region has the DNA TGCGCCAGCAGCGCAGGAGAAGAGACCCAGTACTTC.

V usage is TRBV4-2 and J usage is TRBJ2-3, with 10 bases aligning to TRBD2. Germline CDR1 reads LGHNA; CDR2 reads YNFKEQ. The junction had 8 bases not matched to a gene; V was cut back by 0 bases and J by 2 bases. The CDR3 contains 18 residues. CDR3 protein: CASSQDQGLAENTDTQYF. In DNA, the CDR3 is TGTGCCAGCAGCCAAGATCAAGGACTAGCGGAAAACACAGATACGCAGTATTTT.

This clonotype was picked up a small number of times. V usage is TRBV3-1 and J usage is TRBJ2-1; 16 bases are a match to TRBD2. Germline CDR1 reads LGHDT; CDR2 reads YNNKEL (reference sequence). V was pared by 3 bases and J by 1 base, with 0 bases of the junction left unmatched. This CDR3 has 17 amino acids. The CDR3 DNA sequence: TGTGCCAGCAGCCAGGGACTAGCGGGAGGGTCCTACAATGAGCAGTTCTTC. Protein sequence: CASSQGLAGGSYNEQFF.

This chain links TRBV6-6 with TRBJ2-7; 10 nucleotides agree with TRBD1. Germline V gene lookup returns CDR1 MNHNY and CDR2 SVGAGI (reference sequence). V dropped 6 bases and J dropped 7; count of bases not matched to a gene: 12. This CDR3 has 15 residues. In DNA form, the CDR3 reads TGTGCCAGCAGAACCCCGGGACAGGGGCGGATAGAGCAGTACTTC. Translated: CASRTPGQGRIEQYF.

This clonotype was seen only once. This chain links TRBV4-1 with TRBJ2-1; 8 nucleotides agree with TRBD2. From germline, CDR1 is MGHRA and CDR2 YSYEKL. The CDR3 has 15 amino acids. Germline trimming cut 4 bases from V and 5 bases from J; bases unmatched to any gene: 7. The DNA for the CDR3 is TGCGCCAGCAGCCTAGCCCAGCGGGAGCACAATGAGCAGTTCTTC. This gives the protein CASSLAQREHNEQFF.

The chain links TRBV7-9 to TRBJ2-7; D not resolved. Germline values: CDR1 SEHNR, CDR2 FQNEAQ (reference sequence). The CDR3 sequence is 13 residues long. Trimming took 1 base from V and 5 from J, leaving 9 bases between them. CDR3 sequence: CASSLGYQNEQYF. The CDR3 bases are TGTGCCAGCAGCTTAGGGTATCAGAACGAGCAGTACTTC.